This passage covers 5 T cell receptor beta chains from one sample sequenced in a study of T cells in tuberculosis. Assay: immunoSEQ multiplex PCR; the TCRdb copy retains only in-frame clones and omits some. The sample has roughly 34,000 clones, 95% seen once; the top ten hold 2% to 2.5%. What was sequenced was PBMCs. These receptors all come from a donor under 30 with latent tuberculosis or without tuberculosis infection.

In DNA, the CDR3 is TGTGCCAGCAGCGCAGGGACAGGGGGCTACGAGCAGTACTTC. This codes for CASSAGTGGYEQYF. This sequence joins TRBV9 and TRBJ2-7; 11 bases line up with TRBD1. The junction had 2 bases not matched to a gene; V was cut back by 3 bases and J by 3 bases. The CDR3 totals 14 residues. The germline gives CDR1 SGDLS, CDR2 YYNGEE. Together with reference TRBV9 and TRBJ2-7, the CDR3 gives the full variable domain: DSGVTQTPKHLITATGQRVTLRCSPRSGDLSVYWYQQSLDQGLQFLIQYYNGEERAKGNILERFSAQQFPDLHSELNLSSLELGDSALYFCASSAGTGGYEQYFGPGTRLTVT.

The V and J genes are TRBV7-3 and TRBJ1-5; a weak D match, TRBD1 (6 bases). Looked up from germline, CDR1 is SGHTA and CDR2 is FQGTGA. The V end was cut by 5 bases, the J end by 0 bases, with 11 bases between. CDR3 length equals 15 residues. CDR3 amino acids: CASSRDIYSNQPQHF. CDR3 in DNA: TGTGCCAGCAGCCGGGACATTTATAGCAATCAGCCCCAGCATTTT.

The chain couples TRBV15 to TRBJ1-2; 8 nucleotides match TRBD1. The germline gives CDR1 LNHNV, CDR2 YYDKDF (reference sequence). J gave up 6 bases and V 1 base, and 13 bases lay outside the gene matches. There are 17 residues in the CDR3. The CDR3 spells CATSRGGGQGASNGYTF. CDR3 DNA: TGTGCCACCAGCAGAGGCGGCGGGCAGGGGGCTAGTAATGGCTACACCTTC.

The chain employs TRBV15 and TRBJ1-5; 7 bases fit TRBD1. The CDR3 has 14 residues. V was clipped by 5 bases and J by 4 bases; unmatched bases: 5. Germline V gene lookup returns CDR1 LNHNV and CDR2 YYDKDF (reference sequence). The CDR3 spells CATSQTGPNQPQHF. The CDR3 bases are TGTGCCACCAGCCAGACAGGGCCGAATCAGCCCCAGCATTTT.

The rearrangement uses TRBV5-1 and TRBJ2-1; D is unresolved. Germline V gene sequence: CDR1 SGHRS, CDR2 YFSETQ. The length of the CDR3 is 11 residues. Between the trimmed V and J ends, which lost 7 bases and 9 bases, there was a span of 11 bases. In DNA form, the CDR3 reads TGCGCCAGCGCCCCGCCGGGTGAGCAGTTCTTC. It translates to CASAPPGEQFF.